The T cell receptor beta chain under discussion was sequenced for a study of shared clonotypes between healthy human individuals. Across the whole study: Every donor yielded three CD4 naive, three CD4 memory, two CD8 naive and one CD8 memory plate.

The study, taken as a whole, reports: Generally, naive subsets came out with larger estimated richness than memory subsets.

A remark on this clone: Its target is not known.

This CDR3 has 14 residues. V dropped 6 bases and J dropped 7 bases, with 18 bases sitting between them. Germline V gives CDR1 MDHEN, CDR2 SYDVKM. Assay: immunoSEQ multiplex PCR; the TCRdb copy retains only in-frame clones and omits some. The table shows approximately 2.5 million clones, with 80% to 95% occurring only once. The V gene is TRBV28, the J gene TRBJ1-1, with D hard to call. Sequencing was performed on naive CD4+ T cells from PBMCs. Subset noted: CD45RA+ positively selected. The receptor comes from a man aged 18 to 30 in good health. Some clones in this sample may be carry-over from other donors' samples. The CDR3 reads CASSLPQGYNEAFF. The CDR3 DNA reads as TGTGCCAGCAGCCTCCCTCAAGGCTACAATGAAGCTTTCTTT.